The 28 T cell receptor beta chains below were found in one sample sequenced in a study of T-cell reconstitution after alpha-beta-depleted transplantation in children. The authors prepared the TCRbeta library with unique molecular identifiers. TCRdb fed the PCR reads into MiXCR, producing one record per CDR3 protein. The table records about 410,000 distinct CDR3 sequences, around 20% of them present only once. The material was PBMCs from the stem cell graft donor, obtained from the stem cell graft. Receptors originate from a human donor who donated a stem cell graft to a child with acute myeloid leukemia.

This rearrangement joins TRBV7-8 to TRBJ2-3; 14 positions match TRBD2. Germline lookup yields CDR1 SGHVS and CDR2 FQNEAQ. The CDR3 sequence is 15 residues long. V shed 6 bases, J shed 4 bases, and the junction held 3 bases outside the gene matches. Here the CDR3 DNA reads TGTGCCAGCAGACCGACTAGCGGGAGGGCAGATACGCAGTATTTT. Its translation is CASRPTSGRADTQYF.

This clonotype has ten or more counts. The V call is TRBV7-9, the J call TRBJ2-1; possible D gene TRBD2, 6 bases. Deletions cut 3 bases from V and 0 bases from J, with 9 bases between. In germline, CDR1 is SEHNR, CDR2 FQNEAQ (reference sequence). The CDR3 extends over 15 amino acids. The CDR3 loop is CASSFGLTSYNEQFF. CDR3 in DNA: TGTGCCAGCAGCTTTGGACTAACCTCCTACAATGAGCAGTTCTTC.

The rearrangement uses TRBV7-6 and TRBJ2-3; maybe TRBD1 (6 bases). V lost 4 bases to trimming and J lost 6 bases, with 11 bases between them. CDR1 and CDR2 (germline): SGHVS, FNYEAQ. CDR3 size: 13 residues. CDR3 residues: CASSSRGWDTQYF. CDR3 in DNA: TGTGCCAGCAGCTCGAGGGGGTGGGATACGCAGTATTTT.

This clonotype was counted only a few times. This rearrangement joins TRBV4-2 to TRBJ2-7; TRBD1 might be the D (6 bases). Deletions cut 0 bases from V and 6 bases from J, with 18 bases between. CDR1 and CDR2 (germline): LGHNA, YNFKEQ. CDR3 length: 16 amino acids. This CDR3 reads CASSQDADSMKGEQYF. CDR3 DNA sequence: TGTGCCAGCAGCCAAGACGCGGACAGCATGAAAGGCGAGCAGTACTTC.

The gene calls are TRBV12-5 and TRBJ2-1; D remains ambiguous. This CDR3 contains 13 residues. From germline, CDR1 is LGHNT and CDR2 FRNRAP. The V and J ends lost 5 bases and 1 base respectively, with 6 bases between them. The CDR3 DNA reads as TGTGCTAGTGGTCGGGCTTCCTACAATGAGCAGTTCTTC. Translation: CASGRASYNEQFF.

This chain links TRBV27 with TRBJ2-6, with D perhaps assigned TRBD1 or TRBD2 (5 bases each). Germline values: CDR1 MNHEY, CDR2 SMNVEV (reference sequence). The germline V and J ends were trimmed by 2 bases and 2 bases, with 13 bases remaining between them. The CDR3 length is 17 residues. As DNA, the CDR3 is TGTGCCAGCAGTTTAGGGGGTTATTGGACTGGGGCCAACGTCCTGACTTTC. Encoded protein: CASSLGGYWTGANVLTF.

This clonotype was counted many times. This chain uses TRBV15 with TRBJ1-5; no clear D gene. V lost 0 bases to trimming and J lost 3 bases, with 9 bases between them. This CDR3 is 15 amino acids long. CDR1 and CDR2 from the germline V gene are LNHNV and YYDKDF (reference sequence). The CDR3 here is CATSRDKGNNQPQHF. CDR3 coding DNA: TGTGCCACCAGCAGAGATAAAGGGAACAATCAGCCCCAGCATTTT.

There are a few counts of this clonotype. V and J are TRBV28 and TRBJ2-3, with a tentative D call TRBD2 (5 bases). The CDR3 is made up of 13 amino acids. Germline V lookup: CDR1 MDHEN, CDR2 SYDVKM. The V end lost 8 bases, the J end lost 4 bases, and 13 bases lay between the germline ends. CDR3 residues: CASGSSFADTQYF. CDR3 DNA: TGTGCCAGCGGGAGTAGTTTCGCAGATACGCAGTATTTT. The full variable domain, completed using reference TRBV28 and TRBJ2-3, is DVKVTQSSRYLVKRTGEKVFLECVQDMDHENMFWYRQDPGLGLRLIYFSYDVKMKEKGDIPEGYSVSREKKERFSLILESASTNQTSMYLCASGSSFADTQYFGPGTRLTVL.

V and J are TRBV7-7 and TRBJ2-2, with D perhaps TRBD1 (6 bases). The V end was cut by 7 bases, the J end by 5 bases, with 14 bases between. The germline V gene has CDR1 SSHAT and CDR2 FNYEAQ (reference sequence). The length of the CDR3 is 14 residues. CDR3 protein: CASTPPGVTGELFF. CDR3 DNA: TGTGCCAGCACCCCGCCAGGGGTTACCGGGGAGCTGTTTTTT.

Many counts were recorded for this clonotype. The chain has TRBV4-1 and TRBJ2-7, with 7 bases fitting TRBD2. The CDR3 is 15 amino acids. V shed 2 bases, J shed 0 bases, and the junction held 4 bases outside the gene matches. The germline CDR1 and CDR2 sequences are MGHRA and YSYEKL. The CDR3 spells CASSQPSGSSYEQYF. The CDR3 DNA reads TGCGCCAGCAGCCAACCTAGCGGAAGCTCCTACGAGCAGTACTTC.

This clonotype was recorded a few times. CDR3 DNA: TGTGCCAGCTCCATAACGGGAATCAGAGATACGCAGTATTTT. Its translation is CASSITGIRDTQYF. This chain joins TRBV27 and TRBJ2-3; maybe TRBD2 (5 bases). Trimming left V 8 bases short and J 5 bases short, with 17 bases between. Germline assignment: CDR1 MNHEY and CDR2 SMNVEV (reference sequence). CDR3 length: 14 residues.

In this sample, this clonotype turned up a few times. This chain connects TRBV4-2 to TRBJ2-7, with D possibly being TRBD1 (8 bases). Germline V lookup: CDR1 LGHNA, CDR2 YNFKEQ. V lost 4 bases and J lost 2, with 18 bases in between. CDR3 length equals 16 residues. In nucleotides, the CDR3 is TGTGCCAGCAGCCGGATGGGGGGGACAGGAACCTACGAGCAGTACTTC. Amino acid sequence: CASSRMGGTGTYEQYF.

Only a few counts were recorded for this clonotype. The chain employs TRBV5-1 and TRBJ1-1; unclear D gene. Per germline, CDR1 SGHRS and CDR2 YFSETQ. V was trimmed by 0 bases and J by 0 bases, leaving 9 bases between them. This CDR3 has 15 amino acids. CDR3 DNA: TGCGCCAGCAGCTTGGGACACCGTCTGAACACTGAAGCTTTCTTT. Translation: CASSLGHRLNTEAFF.

This clonotype showed up many times. This chain links TRBV24-1 with TRBJ2-1; D gene uncertain. Germline V CDR1 and CDR2: KGHDR, SFDVKD. V lost 5 bases and J 8 bases, leaving 3 bases between the germline ends. The CDR3 is made up of 10 amino acids. The CDR3, as DNA: TGTGCCACCAGTGTTGATGAGCAGTTCTTC. It specifies CATSVDEQFF.

The rearrangement uses TRBV20-1 and TRBJ2-2; tentative D call: TRBD2 (5 bases). Germline-derived CDR1 and CDR2 are DFQATT and SNEGSKA (reference sequence). CDR3 length equals 17 residues. V was pared by 0 bases and J by 4 bases, with 18 bases between. This chain's CDR3 is CSARDRASPVGTGELFF. CDR3 in DNA: TGCAGTGCTAGAGATCGGGCTAGCCCGGTGGGCACCGGGGAGCTGTTTTTT.

This clonotype showed up many times. The chain couples TRBV29-1 to TRBJ2-5; 10 bases align to TRBD2. In germline, CDR1 is SQVTM, CDR2 ANQGSEA. The CDR3 consists of 14 residues. J was trimmed by 0 bases and V by 7 bases; bases with no gene match: 5. As DNA, the CDR3 is TGCAGCGGGGGGACTAGCGTCTACCAAGAGACCCAGTACTTC. Protein: CSGGTSVYQETQYF.

This clonotype was seen a few times. The chain has TRBV27 and TRBJ1-5; unclear D gene. The germline V and J ends were trimmed by 6 bases and 4 bases, with 10 bases remaining between them. This CDR3 contains 13 residues. Germline-derived CDR1 and CDR2 are MNHEY and SMNVEV (reference sequence). For the CDR3, the DNA is TGTGCCAGCAGCATGACACGGAATCAGCCCCAGCATTTT. This translates into CASSMTRNQPQHF.

This clonotype was found many times. The chain is built from TRBV12-3 or TRBV12-4 and TRBJ1-2; D is ambiguous. V gave up 0 bases and J gave up 8 bases, with 7 bases separating them. CDR3 length: 12 residues. This CDR3 reads CASSLARGGYTF. CDR3 sequence (DNA): TGTGCCAGCAGTTTAGCGCGAGGGGGCTACACCTTC.

The V and J genes are TRBV5-1 and TRBJ2-1; TRBD2 matches at 8 bases. The germline V gene encodes CDR1 SGHRS and CDR2 YFSETQ. The CDR3 totals 17 residues. Germline trimming cut 0 bases from V and 8 bases from J; bases unmatched to any gene: 13. In DNA, the CDR3 is TGCGCCAGCAGCTTGGGAACGGCTAGCGGGTGGATGGATGAGCAGTTCTTC. Protein product: CASSLGTASGWMDEQFF.

The rearrangement links TRBV6-5 to TRBJ1-1; D remains unclear. The V and J ends lost 1 base and 0 bases respectively, with 6 bases between them. CDR1 is MNHEY, CDR2 SVGAGI, per germline. This CDR3 has 14 amino acids. The CDR3 here is CASSYLALNTEAFF. The CDR3 DNA follows: TGTGCCAGCAGTTACTTAGCATTGAACACTGAAGCTTTCTTT.

This chain joins TRBV5-1 and TRBJ2-2, with D unresolved. Germline assignment: CDR1 SGHRS and CDR2 YFSETQ. V shed 0 bases and J shed 7 bases, with 7 bases lying between them. The CDR3 loop spans 13 amino acids. As DNA, the CDR3 is TGCGCCAGCAGCTTGGAGGGCATCGGGGAGCTGTTTTTT. Amino acids: CASSLEGIGELFF.

At least ten counts were recorded for this clonotype. The chain links TRBV5-1 to TRBJ2-1, with TRBD1 matching 9 bases. The CDR3 is made up of 21 amino acids. V lost 4 bases, J lost 0 bases, and 20 bases stayed unmatched. Germline loops: CDR1 SGHRS, CDR2 YFSETQ. The CDR3 DNA reads as TGCGCCAGCAGCCTCCCAAGGGACAGGGTAAACGAGGGTAGCTCCTACAATGAGCAGTTCTTC. It encodes CASSLPRDRVNEGSSYNEQFF.

The chain combines TRBV20-1 with TRBJ1-2, with D tentatively TRBD1 (5 bases). The CDR3 length is 12 residues. Germline CDR1 is DFQATT and CDR2 is SNEGSKA (reference sequence). The ends were cut back, 5 bases at V and 10 bases at J, with 17 bases in the middle. CDR3 nucleotides: TGCAGTGCTCTCGGGGCAGGGATAGCCTACACCTTC. This encodes CSALGAGIAYTF.

This clonotype was counted a few times. The CDR3 region has the DNA TGTGCCAGCAGTTACTCGAGCCAGGGCGCCGGGGAGCTGTTTTTT. Its translation is CASSYSSQGAGELFF. The V gene is TRBV6-5, the J gene TRBJ2-2; D possibly corresponds to TRBD1 (5 bases). V shed 0 bases and J shed 6 bases, with 11 bases lying between them. Germline V lookup: CDR1 MNHEY, CDR2 SVGAGI. The length of the CDR3 is 15 residues.

The chain joins TRBV29-1 to TRBJ1-5; D is unclear. The CDR3 contains 13 residues. Germline V gene sequence: CDR1 SQVTM, CDR2 ANQGSEA. Trimming removed 6 bases at V and 0 bases at J, with 9 bases between. This chain's CDR3 is CSVATNSNQPQHF. The CDR3 DNA is TGCAGCGTGGCCACTAATAGCAATCAGCCCCAGCATTTT.

This clonotype has a count of ten or more. The chain couples TRBV20-1 to TRBJ2-7, with a possible D match to TRBD1 (6 bases). This CDR3 has 12 amino acids. Germline V gene data show CDR1 as DFQATT and CDR2 as SNEGSKA (reference sequence). The germline V and J ends were trimmed by 6 bases and 2 bases, with 11 bases remaining between them. CDR3 sequence reads: CSAPQGPYEQYF. CDR3 DNA: TGCAGTGCCCCCCAGGGGCCCTACGAGCAGTACTTC.

The table lists this clonotype with a few counts. V and J are TRBV20-1 and TRBJ2-5; D unresolved. Looked up from germline, CDR1 is DFQATT and CDR2 is SNEGSKA (reference sequence). The CDR3 loop spans 12 amino acids. Between the trimmed V and J ends, which lost 4 bases and 5 bases, there was a span of 11 bases. The CDR3 bases are TGCAGTGCTACCGGGTCCGTGGAGACCCAGTACTTC. It encodes CSATGSVETQYF.

This clonotype was seen repeatedly, ten times or more. This chain uses TRBV5-1 with TRBJ2-7; TRBD1 matches 7 bases. From germline, CDR1 is SGHRS and CDR2 YFSETQ. This CDR3 has 15 residues. J gave up 0 bases and V 4 bases, and 7 bases lay outside the gene matches. The CDR3 is CASSEGDRGSYEQYF. The CDR3 coding sequence is TGCGCCAGCAGCGAGGGGGACAGAGGCTCCTACGAGCAGTACTTC.